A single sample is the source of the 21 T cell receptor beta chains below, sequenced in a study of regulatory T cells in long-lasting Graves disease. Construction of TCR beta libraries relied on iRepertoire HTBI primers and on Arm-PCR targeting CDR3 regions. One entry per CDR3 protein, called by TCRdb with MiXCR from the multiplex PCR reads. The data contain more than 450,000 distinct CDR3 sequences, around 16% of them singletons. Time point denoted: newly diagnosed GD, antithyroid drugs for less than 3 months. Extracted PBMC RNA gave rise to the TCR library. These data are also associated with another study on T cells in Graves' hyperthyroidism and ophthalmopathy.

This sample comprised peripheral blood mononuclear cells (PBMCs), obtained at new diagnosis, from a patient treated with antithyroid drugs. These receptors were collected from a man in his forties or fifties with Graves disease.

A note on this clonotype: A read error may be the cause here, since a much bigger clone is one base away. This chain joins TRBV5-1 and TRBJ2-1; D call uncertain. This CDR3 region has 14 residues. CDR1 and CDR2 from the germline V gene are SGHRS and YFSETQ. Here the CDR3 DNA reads TGCGCCAGCAGCATCAGGCCGGGTAGGGATGAGCAGTCCTTC. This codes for CASSIRPGRDEQSF.

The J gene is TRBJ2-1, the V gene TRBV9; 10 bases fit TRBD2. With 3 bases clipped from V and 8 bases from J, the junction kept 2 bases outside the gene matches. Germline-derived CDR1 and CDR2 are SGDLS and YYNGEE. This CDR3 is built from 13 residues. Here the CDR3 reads CASSGGTSDEQFF. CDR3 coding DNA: TGTGCCAGCAGCGGCGGGACTAGCGATGAGCAGTTCTTC.

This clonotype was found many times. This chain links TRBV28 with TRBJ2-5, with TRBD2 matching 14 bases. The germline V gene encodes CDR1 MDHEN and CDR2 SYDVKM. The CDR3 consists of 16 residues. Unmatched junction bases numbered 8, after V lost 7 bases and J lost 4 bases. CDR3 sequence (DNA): TGTGCCAGCACTAAGGGACTAGCGGGAGTCCGAGAGACCCAGTACTTC. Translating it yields CASTKGLAGVRETQYF.

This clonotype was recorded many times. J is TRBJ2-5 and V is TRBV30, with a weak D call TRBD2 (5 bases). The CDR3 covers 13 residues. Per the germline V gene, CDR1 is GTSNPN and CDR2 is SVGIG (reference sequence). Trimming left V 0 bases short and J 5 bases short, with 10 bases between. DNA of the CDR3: TGTGCCTGGAGTGTGGATGGCGGGGAGACCCAGTACTTC. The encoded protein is CAWSVDGGETQYF.

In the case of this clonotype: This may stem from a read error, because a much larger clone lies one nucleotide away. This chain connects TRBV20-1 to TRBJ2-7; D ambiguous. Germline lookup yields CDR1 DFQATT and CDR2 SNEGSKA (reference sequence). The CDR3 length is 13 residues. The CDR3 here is CSAEDESFYGQYF. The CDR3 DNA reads TGCAGTGCCGAGGATGAGAGCTTCTACGGGCAGTACTTC.

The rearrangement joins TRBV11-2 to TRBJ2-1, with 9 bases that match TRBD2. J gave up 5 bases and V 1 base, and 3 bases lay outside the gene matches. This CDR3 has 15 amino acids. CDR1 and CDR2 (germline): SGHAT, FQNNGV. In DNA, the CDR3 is TGTGCCAGCAGCTTAGGGGCTAGCGGGAACAATGAGCAGTTCTTC. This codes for CASSLGASGNNEQFF.

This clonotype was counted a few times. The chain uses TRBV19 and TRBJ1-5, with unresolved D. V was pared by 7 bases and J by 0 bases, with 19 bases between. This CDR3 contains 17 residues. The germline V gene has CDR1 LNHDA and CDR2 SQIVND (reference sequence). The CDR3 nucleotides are TGTGCCAGTACAAAGTCCCCCGGACGGTTTAGCAATCAGCCCCAGCATTTT. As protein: CASTKSPGRFSNQPQHF.

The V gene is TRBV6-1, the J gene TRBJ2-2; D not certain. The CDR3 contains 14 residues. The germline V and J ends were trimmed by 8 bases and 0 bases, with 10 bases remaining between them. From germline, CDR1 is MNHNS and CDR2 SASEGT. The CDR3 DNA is TGTGCCAGCGAACGGACCGCGAACACCGGGGAGCTGTTTTTT. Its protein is CASERTANTGELFF.

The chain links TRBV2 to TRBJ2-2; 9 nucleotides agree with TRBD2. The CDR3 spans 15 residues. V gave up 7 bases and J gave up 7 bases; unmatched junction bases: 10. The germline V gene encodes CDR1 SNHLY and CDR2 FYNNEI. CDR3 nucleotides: TGTGCCAGCATAGTGACTAGCGGATTCATCGGGGAGCTGTTTTTT. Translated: CASIVTSGFIGELFF.

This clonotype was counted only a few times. The DNA of the CDR3 is TGCAGCGTTGCCTCGACAGAACTTAACTATGGCTACACCTTC. Translated: CSVASTELNYGYTF. This chain connects TRBV29-1 to TRBJ1-2; a possible D gene is TRBD1 (5 bases). The CDR3 is made up of 14 amino acids. Deletions cut 4 bases from V and 1 base from J, with 13 bases between. The germline gives CDR1 SQVTM, CDR2 ANQGSEA.

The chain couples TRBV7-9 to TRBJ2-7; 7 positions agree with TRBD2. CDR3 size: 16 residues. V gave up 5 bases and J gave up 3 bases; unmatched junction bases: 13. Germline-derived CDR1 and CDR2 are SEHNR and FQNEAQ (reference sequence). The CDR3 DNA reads TGTGCCAGCAGCACCAAATCAGGCCTAGCGGTCTACGAGCAGTACTTC. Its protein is CASSTKSGLAVYEQYF.

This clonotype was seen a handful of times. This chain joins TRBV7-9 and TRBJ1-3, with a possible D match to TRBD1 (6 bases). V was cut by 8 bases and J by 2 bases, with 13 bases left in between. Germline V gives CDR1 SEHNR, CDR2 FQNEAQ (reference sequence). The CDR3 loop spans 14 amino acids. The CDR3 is CASGGTSAGNTIYF. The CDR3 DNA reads TGTGCCAGCGGAGGGACATCCGCTGGAAACACCATATATTTT.

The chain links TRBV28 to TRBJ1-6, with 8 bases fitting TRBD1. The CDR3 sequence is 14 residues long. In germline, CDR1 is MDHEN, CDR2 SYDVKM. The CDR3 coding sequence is TGTGCTCACAGGGGGTTCTCCTATAATTCACCCCTCCACTTT. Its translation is CAHRGFSYNSPLHF. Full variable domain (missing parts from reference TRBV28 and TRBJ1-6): DVKVTQSSRYLVKRTGEKVFLECVQDMDHENMFWYRQDPGLGLRLIYFSYDVKMKEKGDIPEGYSVSREKKERFSLILESASTNQTSMYLCAHRGFSYNSPLHFGNGTRLTVT.

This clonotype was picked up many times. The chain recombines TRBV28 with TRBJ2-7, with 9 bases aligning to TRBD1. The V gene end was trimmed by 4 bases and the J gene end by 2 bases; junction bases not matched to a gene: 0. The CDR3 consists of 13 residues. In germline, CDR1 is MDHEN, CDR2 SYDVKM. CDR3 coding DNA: TGTGCCAGCAGTTGGGACAGGGCCTACGAGCAGTACTTC. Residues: CASSWDRAYEQYF.

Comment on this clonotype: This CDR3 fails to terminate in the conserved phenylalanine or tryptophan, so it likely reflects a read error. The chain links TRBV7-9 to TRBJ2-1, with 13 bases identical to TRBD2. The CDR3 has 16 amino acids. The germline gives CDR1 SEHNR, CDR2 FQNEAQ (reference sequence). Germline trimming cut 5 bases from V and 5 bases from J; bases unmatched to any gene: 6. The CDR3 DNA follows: TGTGCCAGCAGCACGCGCACTAGCGGGAGGGACAATGAGCAGTTCTCC. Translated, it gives CASSTRTSGRDNEQFS.

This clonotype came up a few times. Here the CDR3 reads CASSLGTSLYNEQFF. In DNA form, the CDR3 reads TGTGCCAGCAGCTTAGGGACTAGCCTTTACAATGAGCAGTTCTTC. This chain joins TRBV11-1 and TRBJ2-1, with 8 bases aligning to TRBD2. The CDR3 loop spans 15 amino acids. V lost 1 base to trimming and J lost 4 bases; unmatched junction nucleotides: 3. The germline V gene has CDR1 SGHAT and CDR2 FQDESV (reference sequence).

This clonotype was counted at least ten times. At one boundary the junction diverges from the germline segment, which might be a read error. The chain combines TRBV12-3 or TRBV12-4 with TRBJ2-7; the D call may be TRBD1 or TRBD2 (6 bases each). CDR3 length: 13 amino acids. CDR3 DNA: TGTGCCAGTAGTTTCGGGGGCGCGTACGAGCAGTACTTC. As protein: CASSFGGAYEQYF.

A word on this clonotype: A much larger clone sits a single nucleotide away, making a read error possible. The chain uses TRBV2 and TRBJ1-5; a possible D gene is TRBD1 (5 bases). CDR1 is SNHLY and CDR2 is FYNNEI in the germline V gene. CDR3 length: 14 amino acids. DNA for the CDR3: TGTGCCAGCACCAGACAGACTAGCAATCAGCCCCAGCAGTTT. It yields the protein CASTRQTSNQPQQF.

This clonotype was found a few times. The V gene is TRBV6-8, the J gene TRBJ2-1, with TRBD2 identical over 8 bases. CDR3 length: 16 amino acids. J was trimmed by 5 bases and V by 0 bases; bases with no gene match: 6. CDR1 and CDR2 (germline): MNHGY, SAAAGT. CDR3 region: CASSYSGLAGNNEQFF. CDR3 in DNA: TGTGCCAGCAGTTACTCGGGGTTAGCGGGAAACAATGAGCAGTTCTTC.

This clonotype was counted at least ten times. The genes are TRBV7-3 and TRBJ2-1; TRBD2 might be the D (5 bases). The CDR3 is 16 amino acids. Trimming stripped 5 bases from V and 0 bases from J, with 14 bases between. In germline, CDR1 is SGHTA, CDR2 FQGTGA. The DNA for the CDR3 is TGTGCCAGCAGCCGGAGGAGGCCGTTCTCCTACAATGAGCAGTTCTTC. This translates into CASSRRRPFSYNEQFF.

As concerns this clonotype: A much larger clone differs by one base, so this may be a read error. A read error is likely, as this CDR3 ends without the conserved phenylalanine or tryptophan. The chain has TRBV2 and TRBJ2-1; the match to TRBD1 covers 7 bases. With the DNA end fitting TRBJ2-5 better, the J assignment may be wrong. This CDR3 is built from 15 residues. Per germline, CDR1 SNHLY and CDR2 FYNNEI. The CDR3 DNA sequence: TGTGCCAGCGGCGCCAGGGGGTTTCGCCAAGAGACCCAGTACCTC. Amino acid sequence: CASGARGFRQETQYL.